The present entry profiles one T cell receptor beta chain with its context. The data were obtained in a study of blood T cell repertoires in COVID-19. Study members were between about 18 and 100 years old and lived in 20 to 25 US regions. Per the authors' pipeline: Amplified reference gene primers provided the basis for estimating nucleated cell counts. The table came from immunoSEQ multiplex PCR; TCRdb's copy has only in-frame clones and leaves some out. The DNA gave D and trimming, while V, J and clone size come from that table. Here the sample spans about 220,000 clones, around 90% being singletons. The germline gives CDR1 SGHVS, CDR2 FNYEAQ. The junction had 7 bases not matched to a gene; V was cut back by 5 bases and J by 4 bases. This CDR3 region has 15 residues.

V usage is TRBV7-6 and J usage is TRBJ2-1; 8 nucleotides match TRBD2. Sequencing was done on a sample of PBMCs or T cells enriched from blood (not recorded which). This TCR derives from a woman younger than 45 who had recovered from COVID-19. As DNA, the CDR3 is TGTGCCAGCAGCCTTGGTAGCGGGGATTACAATGAGCAGTTCTTC. Translated, it gives CASSLGSGDYNEQFF.